The 30 T cell receptor beta chains reported below all come from one sample, sequenced in a study of low-dose radiotherapy and immunotherapy resistance in tumors. Time point noted: after trial treatment. Treatment reported: LDRT plus nivolumab, ipilimumab, low-dose cyclophosphamide and aspirin (RACIN trial). Covering alpha and beta chains, TRAV- and TRBV-specific primers were used for the first-strand cDNA. A constant-region primer paired with the V-primer adapter amplified TCRs over approximately 20 PCR cycles. TCRdb reanalysed the reads using MiXCR and keeps one entry per CDR3 protein. The sample yields about 58,000 distinct CDR3 sequences, 23% seen once. The sequenced sample was PBMCs, obtained after low-dose radiotherapy plus immunotherapy. These receptor sequences come from a male donor with prostate cancer.

This clonotype was recorded many times. This chain links TRBV3-1 with TRBJ1-3; 8 nucleotides match TRBD1. The germline gives CDR1 LGHDT, CDR2 YNNKEL (reference sequence). The J segment lost 3 bases and the V segment lost 6 bases, leaving 16 bases of the junction unmatched. This CDR3 spans 18 amino acids. CDR3: CASSQRDPRGTGGNTIYF. The CDR3 DNA reads TGTGCCAGCAGTCAACGGGATCCACGTGGGACAGGTGGAAACACCATATATTTT. Based on the CDR3 plus reference TRBV3-1 and TRBJ1-3, the full variable domain is DTAVSQTPKYLVTQMGNDKSIKCEQNLGHDTMYWYKQDSKKFLKIMFSYNNKELIINETVPNRFSPKSPDKAHLNLHINSLELGDSAVYFCASSQRDPRGTGGNTIYFGEGSWLTVV.

As for this clonotype: This may come from a read error, since a much larger clone is one base off. The chain employs TRBV12-3 or TRBV12-4 and TRBJ2-2; 11 bases are a match to TRBD2. The CDR3 sequence is 15 residues long. With V trimmed by 10 bases and J by 4 bases, 8 bases remained unmatched. CDR3: CAISKLAGVTGELFF. CDR3 bases: TGTGCCATCAGCAAACTAGCGGGAGTCACCGGGGAGCTGTTTTTT.

This clonotype was detected many times. The rearrangement uses TRBV20-1 and TRBJ1-1; D is uncertain. CDR3 length: 11 residues. V lost 7 bases and J 11 bases, leaving 17 bases between the germline ends. The germline V gene has CDR1 DFQATT and CDR2 SNEGSKA (reference sequence). CDR3 DNA: TGCAGTGTCCCCCTCCCTTCGGGGGCTTTCTTT. It translates to CSVPLPSGAFF.

The J gene is TRBJ1-1, the V gene TRBV2; 7 bases are shared with TRBD1. Germline CDR1 SNHLY, CDR2 FYNNEI. The CDR3 runs to 14 residues. The V gene end was trimmed by 6 bases and the J gene end by 3 bases; junction bases not matched to a gene: 7. In DNA form, the CDR3 reads TGTGCCAGCAGGGTACGACAGGGTCACACTGAAGCTTTCTTT. Amino acids: CASRVRQGHTEAFF.

Ten or more counts support this clonotype. The V gene is TRBV5-1, the J gene TRBJ2-7; no clear D. The germline V and J ends were trimmed by 0 bases and 7 bases, with 14 bases remaining between them. Germline CDR1 is SGHRS and CDR2 is YFSETQ. The CDR3 runs 14 residues. CDR3 amino acids: CASSLGAGNSEQYF. The CDR3 bases are TGCGCCAGCAGCTTGGGGGCAGGCAACAGTGAGCAGTACTTC.

This clonotype was recorded many times. The chain uses TRBV14 and TRBJ1-1; tentatively, D is TRBD1 (5 bases). Looked up from germline, CDR1 is SGHDN and CDR2 is FVKESK. Trimming cost V 4 bases and J 1 base, with 13 bases left between them. CDR3 length: 15 amino acids. The CDR3 DNA is TGTGCCAGCAGCCCTTCCGTAGGGGCGAACACTGAAGCTTTCTTT. Its translation is CASSPSVGANTEAFF.

This clonotype has ten or more counts. The CDR3 nucleotides read TGTGCCATCAGTGAGACTAGCGGGTACGAGCAGTACTTC. This sequence encodes CAISETSGYEQYF. This sequence joins TRBV10-3 and TRBJ2-7, with 9 bases matching TRBD2. Trimming at V came to 2 bases and at J to 4 bases, leaving 0 bases not matched to a gene. Germline-derived CDR1 and CDR2 are ENHRY and SYGVKD. The CDR3 runs 13 residues.

The rearrangement uses TRBV19 and TRBJ2-1, with a tentative D call TRBD2 (6 bases). CDR1 LNHDA and CDR2 SQIVND come from the germline V gene (reference sequence). V was cut by 3 bases and J by 6 bases, with 15 bases left in between. The length of the CDR3 is 15 residues. CDR3 bases: TGTGCCAGTAGTATGGTGGGAGGAGGGAGCAATGAGCAGTTCTTC. This codes for CASSMVGGGSNEQFF.

In this sample, this clonotype turned up many times. The gene calls are TRBV4-1 and TRBJ1-5; D possibly corresponds to TRBD1 (5 bases). Trimming took 1 base from V and 3 from J, leaving 10 bases between them. The germline V gene has CDR1 MGHRA and CDR2 YSYEKL. The length of the CDR3 is 15 residues. The CDR3 loop is CASSQGGGTNQPQHF. The CDR3 coding sequence is TGCGCCAGCAGCCAAGGTGGGGGGACCAATCAGCCCCAGCATTTT.

The V and J genes are TRBV5-1 and TRBJ2-7; 10 bases are a match to TRBD2. With 4 bases clipped from V and 6 bases from J, the junction kept 10 bases outside the gene matches. Germline CDR1 and CDR2: SGHRS and YFSETQ. The CDR3 consists of 15 residues. The CDR3 protein is CASSITAGGPVEQYF. The CDR3 DNA is TGCGCCAGCAGCATAACAGCGGGGGGGCCGGTCGAGCAGTACTTC. Based on the CDR3 plus reference TRBV5-1 and TRBJ2-7, the full variable domain is KAGVTQTPRYLIKTRGQQVTLSCSPISGHRSVSWYQQTPGQGLQFLFEYFSETQRNKGNFPGRFSGRQFSNSRSEMNVSTLELGDSALYLCASSITAGGPVEQYFGPGTRLTVT.

This clonotype was picked up many times. The rearrangement links TRBV4-1 to TRBJ2-1; possibly TRBD2 for D (6 bases). Germline-derived CDR1 and CDR2 are MGHRA and YSYEKL. V was cut by 1 base and J by 8 bases, with 12 bases left in between. The CDR3 extends over 14 amino acids. CDR3 protein: CASSQAGTGDEQFF. CDR3 coding DNA: TGCGCCAGCAGCCAAGCCGGGACGGGGGATGAGCAGTTCTTC.

This clonotype was detected ten times or more. The V call is TRBV7-9, the J call TRBJ2-7; D is possibly TRBD1 (5 bases). The CDR3 has 15 residues. V lost 6 bases and J lost 0, with 15 bases in between. Germline lookup yields CDR1 SEHNR and CDR2 FQNEAQ (reference sequence). The CDR3 sequence: CASSSQGLSSYEQYF. The CDR3 DNA reads TGTGCCAGCAGTTCCCAGGGCCTTAGCTCCTACGAGCAGTACTTC.

This clonotype was seen repeatedly, ten times or more. The rearrangement uses TRBV28 and TRBJ2-1, with 7 nucleotides matching TRBD1. V trimming: 5 bases; J trimming: 5 bases; junction bases outside the gene matches: 6. The CDR3 is 14 amino acids. Germline values: CDR1 MDHEN, CDR2 SYDVKM. The CDR3 loop is CASSPRTGDNEQFF. CDR3 nucleotide sequence: TGTGCCAGCAGTCCTCGGACAGGCGACAATGAGCAGTTCTTC.

In the case of this clonotype: One base separates it from a far larger clone, so it is likely a read error. The rearrangement joins TRBV20-1 to TRBJ2-7, with 8 bases fitting TRBD1. The CDR3 is made up of 14 amino acids. Per germline, CDR1 DFQATT and CDR2 SNEGSKA (reference sequence). Trimming removed 5 bases from V and 7 bases from J; junction bases left unmatched: 13. The DNA for the CDR3 is TGCAGTGCTTCCGGACAGGGACCCTACAATGAGCAGTACTTC. This gives the protein CSASGQGPYNEQYF.

This clonotype was picked up many times. The chain carries TRBV6-5 and TRBJ2-7; 13 positions agree with TRBD2. Germline CDR1 reads MNHEY; CDR2 reads SVGAGI. V shed 0 bases, J shed 7 bases, and the junction held 6 bases outside the gene matches. The CDR3 is made up of 16 amino acids. CDR3 in DNA: TGTGCCAGCAGTTACTCGCCGGGACTAGCGGGGCGAGAGCAGTACTTC. It codes for CASSYSPGLAGREQYF.

The chain carries TRBV6-2 or TRBV6-3 and TRBJ2-7, with D perhaps assigned TRBD1 or TRBD2 (6 bases each). The germline V gene encodes CDR1 MNHEY and CDR2 SVGEGT. The CDR3 spans 18 residues. V gave up 0 bases and J gave up 0 bases, with 18 bases separating them. For the CDR3, the DNA is TGTGCCAGCAGTTACTCGAGTTATGGGGGGCCGAGCTCCTACGAGCAGTACTTC. Translated: CASSYSSYGGPSSYEQYF.

As to this clonotype: A far bigger clonotype differs at one base, so this is likely a read error. The V and J genes are TRBV6-6 and TRBJ2-1, with a weak D call TRBD2 (5 bases). This CDR3 has 13 residues. The germline V and J ends were trimmed by 0 bases and 10 bases, with 10 bases remaining between them. Germline V gene lookup returns CDR1 MNHNY and CDR2 SVGAGI (reference sequence). Here the CDR3 reads CASSYSRGREQFF. In DNA, the CDR3 is TGTGCCAGCAGTTACTCGAGAGGGCGCGAGCAGTTCTTC.

This clonotype was seen ten or more times. The J gene is TRBJ1-5, the V gene TRBV19, with a possible D match to TRBD1 (6 bases). This CDR3 has 17 amino acids. V was clipped by 5 bases and J by 1 base, with 18 bases between them. Germline CDR1 LNHDA, CDR2 SQIVND (reference sequence). The CDR3 nucleotides read TGTGCCAGTAGTCCAGGGGATCTGCTGGTAAGCAATCAGCCCCAGCATTTT. Translation: CASSPGDLLVSNQPQHF.

The CDR3 DNA reads as TGTGCCAGCAACTGGAGGGCCGCCCACAATGAGCAGTTCTTC. Translation: CASNWRAAHNEQFF. The chain has TRBV5-6 and TRBJ2-1; tentatively, D is TRBD2 (6 bases). Germline CDR1 SGHDT, CDR2 YYEEEE. Trimming took 6 bases from V and 5 from J, leaving 15 bases between them. The CDR3 sequence is 14 residues long.

Remarks on this clonotype: Mismatch with germline at one junction end may stem from a read error. The DNA for the CDR3 is TGTGCCAGCAGACCCCGACAGGGCTCCTACGATCAGTACTTC. Translated: CASRPRQGSYDQYF. The chain has TRBV11-3 and TRBJ2-7; TRBD1 aligns across 7 bases. This CDR3 is 14 amino acids long. Germline V gene data show CDR1 as SGHNT and CDR2 as YENEEA.

This clonotype has ten or more counts. The chain joins TRBV7-6 to TRBJ2-1, with TRBD1 matching 7 bases. Germline assignment: CDR1 SGHVS and CDR2 FNYEAQ. The CDR3 runs 15 residues. V was clipped by 5 bases and J by 2 bases; unmatched bases: 6. Here the CDR3 reads CASSKTGSPYNEQFF. DNA of the CDR3: TGTGCCAGCAGCAAGACAGGGTCCCCCTACAATGAGCAGTTCTTC. The variable domain in full, with the rest retrieved from reference TRBV7-6 and TRBJ2-1, is GAGVSQSPRYKVTKRGQDVALRCDPISGHVSLYWYRQALGQGPEFLTYFNYEAQQDKSGLPNDRFSAERPEGSISTLTIQRTEQRDSAMYRCASSKTGSPYNEQFFGPGTRLTVL.

This clonotype came up many times. V and J are TRBV30 and TRBJ2-5, with a possible D match to TRBD1 (6 bases). Trimming removed 1 base from V and 5 bases from J, with 11 bases in between. CDR3 length: 13 residues. Germline lookup yields CDR1 GTSNPN and CDR2 SVGIG (reference sequence). CDR3 residues: CAWSGTVLETQYF. Here the CDR3 DNA reads TGTGCCTGGAGTGGGACAGTCCTGGAGACCCAGTACTTC.

There are many counts of this clonotype. The chain recombines TRBV11-3 with TRBJ2-3, with 9 bases lining up with TRBD2. The ends lost 0 bases at V and 3 bases at J; junction bases unmatched: 4. This CDR3 is 16 amino acids long. CDR1 and CDR2 from the germline V gene are SGHNT and YENEEA. This chain's CDR3 is CASSLDPGLATDTQYF. CDR3 bases: TGTGCCAGCAGCTTAGACCCGGGACTAGCAACAGATACGCAGTATTTT.

This clonotype was found many times. This chain connects TRBV27 to TRBJ2-5; 12 bases align to TRBD2. Germline V gene sequence: CDR1 MNHEY, CDR2 SMNVEV (reference sequence). This CDR3 spans 18 amino acids. Germline trimming cut 10 bases from V and 4 bases from J; bases unmatched to any gene: 19. CDR3 bases: TGTGCCACCTCAGAATCGCCTAGCGGGGGGGGTTCCGGAGAGACCCAGTACTTC. It encodes CATSESPSGGGSGETQYF.

Ten or more counts support this clonotype. The chain combines TRBV4-1 with TRBJ2-7, with 10 nucleotides matching TRBD2. Trimming removed 1 base from V and 3 bases from J; junction bases left unmatched: 9. In germline, CDR1 is MGHRA, CDR2 YSYEKL. The CDR3 is 17 amino acids. The CDR3 is CASSQGGSGTSVYEQYF. In nucleotides, the CDR3 is TGCGCCAGCAGCCAAGGTGGGTCCGGGACTAGCGTCTACGAGCAGTACTTC.

This clonotype has ten or more counts. V usage is TRBV30 and J usage is TRBJ2-1, with D possibly being TRBD2 (5 bases). In germline, CDR1 is GTSNPN, CDR2 SVGIG (reference sequence). This CDR3 has 13 residues. V gave up 3 bases and J gave up 4 bases, with 10 bases separating them. This CDR3 reads CAWRLVGYNEQFF. The CDR3, as DNA: TGTGCCTGGAGACTAGTGGGTTACAATGAGCAGTTCTTC.

This clonotype was seen ten or more times. This sequence joins TRBV5-1 and TRBJ2-3; 7 bases agree with TRBD2. This CDR3 has 16 amino acids. The germline gives CDR1 SGHRS, CDR2 YFSETQ. Unmatched junction bases numbered 11, after V lost 5 bases and J lost 2 bases. In nucleotides, the CDR3 is TGCGCCAGCAGAAGGGGAGGGACCGAGGCCACAGATACGCAGTATTTT. Amino acids: CASRRGGTEATDTQYF.

V and J are TRBV2 and TRBJ1-5; D remains ambiguous. The CDR3 is 15 amino acids. The V gene's germline CDR1 is SNHLY and CDR2 FYNNEI. The V and J ends lost 0 bases and 0 bases respectively, with 6 bases between them. The CDR3 nucleotides are TGTGCCAGCAGTGAAGCGCAAAATAGCAATCAGCCCCAGCATTTT. Translated: CASSEAQNSNQPQHF.

This clonotype was seen ten or more times. This rearrangement joins TRBV20-1 to TRBJ2-3, with 7 bases matching TRBD1. Germline CDR1 reads DFQATT; CDR2 reads SNEGSKA (reference sequence). The junction had 5 bases not matched to a gene; V was cut back by 4 bases and J by 1 base. The CDR3 sequence is 14 residues long. CDR3 bases: TGCAGTGCTATCAGTGACAGGGGCACAGATACGCAGTATTTT. It is translated as CSAISDRGTDTQYF.

This clonotype was counted at least ten times. V gene TRBV5-1 combines with J gene TRBJ2-1, with TRBD2 matching over 8 bases. Germline CDR1 and CDR2: SGHRS and YFSETQ. CDR3 length: 15 residues. Trimming at V came to 4 bases and at J to 6 bases, leaving 9 bases not matched to a gene. The CDR3 nucleotides read TGCGCCAGCAGCCCGGGGGTAGCGGGATCCAATGAGCAGTTCTTC. Residues: CASSPGVAGSNEQFF.